The sequence of this TCR beta chain was determined in a study of human T cells and chemical hapten exposure. Study-level information: Per-sample TCR yield variation was attributed mainly to small pooled library volume differences.

Concerning this clonotype itself: Its target is unknown.

Blood, whole and unfractionated, served as the source for total RNA extraction. Study-level points and caveats: Sensitizing to DPC left TCRs with a frequency above 1 in 1000 unaltered.

The library tagged individual cDNA molecules with unique molecular identifiers. In the study's own analysis: A typical sample had roughly 96,000 TCRs, with roughly 23,224 to 690,600 overall. TCRdb re-analysed the 5' RACE reads in MiXCR, keeping a single row per CDR3 protein. In this record, the V and J calls reflect TCRdb's handling and not the investigators' own analysis. The sample holds 120,000 to 150,000 distinct CDR3 sequences; about 4.3% are singletons and the top ten take over 1.2%. The sequence derives from a female donor in good health.

The CDR3 region is CASTGVTNEKLFF. The DNA of the CDR3 is TGTGCCAGTACTGGGGTAACTAATGAAAAACTGTTTTTT. The chain is built from TRBV6-1 and TRBJ1-4, with D uncertain. The CDR3 has 13 amino acids. V was clipped by 9 bases and J by 1 base, with 9 bases between them. CDR1 is MNHNS and CDR2 is SASEGT in the germline V gene.